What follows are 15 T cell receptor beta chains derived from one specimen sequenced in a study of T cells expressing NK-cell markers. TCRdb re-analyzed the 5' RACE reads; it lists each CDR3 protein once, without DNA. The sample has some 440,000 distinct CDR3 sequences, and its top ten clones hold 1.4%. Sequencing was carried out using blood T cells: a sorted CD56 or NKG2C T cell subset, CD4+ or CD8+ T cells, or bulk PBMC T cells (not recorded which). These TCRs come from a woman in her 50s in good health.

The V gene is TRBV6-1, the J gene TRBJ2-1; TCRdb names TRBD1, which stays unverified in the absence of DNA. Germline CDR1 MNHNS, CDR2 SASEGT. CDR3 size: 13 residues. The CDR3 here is CASSKTGANEQFF.

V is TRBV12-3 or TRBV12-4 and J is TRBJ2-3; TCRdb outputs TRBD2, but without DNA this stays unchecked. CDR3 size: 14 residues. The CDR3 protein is CASSGGLSTDTQYF.

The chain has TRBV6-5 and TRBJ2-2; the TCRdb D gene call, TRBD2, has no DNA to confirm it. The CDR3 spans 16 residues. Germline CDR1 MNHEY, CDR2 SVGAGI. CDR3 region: CASMGTSGSFSGELFF.

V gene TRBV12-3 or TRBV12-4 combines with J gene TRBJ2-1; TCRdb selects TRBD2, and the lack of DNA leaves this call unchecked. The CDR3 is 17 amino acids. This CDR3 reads CASRGLSGGGSYNEQFF.

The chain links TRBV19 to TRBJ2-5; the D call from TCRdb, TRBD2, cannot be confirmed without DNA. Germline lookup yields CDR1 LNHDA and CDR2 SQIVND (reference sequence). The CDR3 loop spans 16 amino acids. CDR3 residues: CASKTSGRVGQETQYF.

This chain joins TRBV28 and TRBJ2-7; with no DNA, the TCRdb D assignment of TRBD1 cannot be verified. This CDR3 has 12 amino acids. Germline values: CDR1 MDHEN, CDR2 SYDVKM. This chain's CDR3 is CASNSGTREQYF. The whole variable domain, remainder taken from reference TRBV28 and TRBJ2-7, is DVKVTQSSRYLVKRTGEKVFLECVQDMDHENMFWYRQDPGLGLRLIYFSYDVKMKEKGDIPEGYSVSREKKERFSLILESASTNQTSMYLCASNSGTREQYFGPGTRLTVT.

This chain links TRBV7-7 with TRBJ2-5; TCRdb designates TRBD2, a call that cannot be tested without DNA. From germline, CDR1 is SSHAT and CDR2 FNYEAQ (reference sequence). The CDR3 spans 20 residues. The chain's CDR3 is CASSLASPSGSGGSQETQYF.

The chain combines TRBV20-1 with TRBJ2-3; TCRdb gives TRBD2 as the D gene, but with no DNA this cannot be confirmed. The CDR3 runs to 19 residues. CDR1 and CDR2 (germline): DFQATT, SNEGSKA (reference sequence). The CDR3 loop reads CSARETPLFAGRITDTQYF.

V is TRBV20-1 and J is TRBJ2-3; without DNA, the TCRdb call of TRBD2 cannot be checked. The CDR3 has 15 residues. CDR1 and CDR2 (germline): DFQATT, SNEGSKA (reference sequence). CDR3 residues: CSANELAGAVNTQYF.

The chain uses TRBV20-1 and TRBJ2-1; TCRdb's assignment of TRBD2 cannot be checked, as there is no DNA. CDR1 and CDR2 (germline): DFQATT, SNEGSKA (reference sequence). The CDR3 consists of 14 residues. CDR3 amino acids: CSASTSGSSNEQFF.

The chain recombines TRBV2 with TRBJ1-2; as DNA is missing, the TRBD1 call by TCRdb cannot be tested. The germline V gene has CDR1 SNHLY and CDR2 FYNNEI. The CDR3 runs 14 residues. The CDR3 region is CASREGRQNYGYTF.

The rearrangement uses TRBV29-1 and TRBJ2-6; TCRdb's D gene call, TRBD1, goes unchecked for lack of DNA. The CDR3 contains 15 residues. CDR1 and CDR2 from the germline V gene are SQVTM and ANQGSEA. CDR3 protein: CSVESTGSGANVLTF.

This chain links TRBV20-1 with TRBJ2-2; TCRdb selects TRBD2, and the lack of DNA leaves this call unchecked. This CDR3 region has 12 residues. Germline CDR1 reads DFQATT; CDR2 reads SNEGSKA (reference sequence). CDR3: CSARAEGGELFF.

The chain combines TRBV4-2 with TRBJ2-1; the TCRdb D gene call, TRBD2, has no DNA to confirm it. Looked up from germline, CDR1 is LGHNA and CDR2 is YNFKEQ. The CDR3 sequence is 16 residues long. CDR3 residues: CASSQEWGLFGNEQFF.

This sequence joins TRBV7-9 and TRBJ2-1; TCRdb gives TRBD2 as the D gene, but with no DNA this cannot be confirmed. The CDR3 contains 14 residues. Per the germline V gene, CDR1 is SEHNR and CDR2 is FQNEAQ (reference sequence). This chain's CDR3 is CASSLEAQNNEQFF.